This entry describes one TCR beta chain. Its antigen is undetermined. TCRdb's table, derived via immunoSEQ multiplex PCR, lists solely in-frame clones and lacks some. The sample records under 11,000 clones, around 97% being singletons. Germline V CDR1 and CDR2: SGHRS, YFSETQ. There are 11 residues in the CDR3. The ends were cut back, 0 bases at V and 6 bases at J, with 4 bases in the middle. These data come from a study of monozygotic twins with cystic fibrosis. General study points: J usage was most co-twin-similar in 8 of 16 pairs, V in 13. Clonality was generally low (median roughly 0.0095), higher in the most severe patients.

This receptor was taken from a boy under 18 with cystic fibrosis. The chain is built from TRBV5-1 and TRBJ2-7; no clear D gene. The sample comprised blood. CDR3 amino acids: CASSLGLEQYF. CDR3 sequence (DNA): TGCGCCAGCAGCTTGGGGCTCGAGCAGTACTTC. Supplemented by reference TRBV5-1 and TRBJ2-7, the full variable domain reads KAGVTQTPRYLIKTRGQQVTLSCSPISGHRSVSWYQQTPGQGLQFLFEYFSETQRNKGNFPGRFSGRQFSNSRSEMNVSTLELGDSALYLCASSLGLEQYFGPGTRLTVT.